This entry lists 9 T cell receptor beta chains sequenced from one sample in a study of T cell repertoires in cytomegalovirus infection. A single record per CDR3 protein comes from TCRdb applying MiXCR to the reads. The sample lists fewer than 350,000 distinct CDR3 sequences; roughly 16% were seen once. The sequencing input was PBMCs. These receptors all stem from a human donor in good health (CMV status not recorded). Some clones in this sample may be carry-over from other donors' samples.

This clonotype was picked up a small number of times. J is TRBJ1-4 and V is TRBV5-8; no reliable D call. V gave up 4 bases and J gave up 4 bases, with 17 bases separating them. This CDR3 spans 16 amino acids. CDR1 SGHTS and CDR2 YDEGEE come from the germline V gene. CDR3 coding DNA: TGTGCCAGCAGCGCAGGCAGTAACAGCATTAATGAAAAACTGTTTTTT. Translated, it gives CASSAGSNSINEKLFF.

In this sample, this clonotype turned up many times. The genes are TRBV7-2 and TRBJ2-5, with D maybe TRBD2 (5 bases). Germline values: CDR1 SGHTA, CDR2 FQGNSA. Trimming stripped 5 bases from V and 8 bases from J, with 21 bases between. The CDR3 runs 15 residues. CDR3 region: CASSPLELRGSTQYF. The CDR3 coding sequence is TGTGCCAGCAGCCCCCTGGAATTACGCGGGTCTACCCAGTACTTC.

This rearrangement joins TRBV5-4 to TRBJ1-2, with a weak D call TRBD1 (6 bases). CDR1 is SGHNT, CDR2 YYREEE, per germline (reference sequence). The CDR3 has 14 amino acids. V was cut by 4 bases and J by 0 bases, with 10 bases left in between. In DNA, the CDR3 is TGTGCCAGCAGCCCGGGACAAGCTAACTATGGCTACACCTTC. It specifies CASSPGQANYGYTF.

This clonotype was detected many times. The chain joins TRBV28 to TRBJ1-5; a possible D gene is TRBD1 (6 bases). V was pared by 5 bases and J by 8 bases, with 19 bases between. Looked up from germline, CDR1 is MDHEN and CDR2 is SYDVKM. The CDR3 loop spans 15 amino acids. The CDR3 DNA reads TGTGCCAGCAGTAGTCAGGGCCAGGGGTTCAAGCCCCAGCATTTT. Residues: CASSSQGQGFKPQHF.

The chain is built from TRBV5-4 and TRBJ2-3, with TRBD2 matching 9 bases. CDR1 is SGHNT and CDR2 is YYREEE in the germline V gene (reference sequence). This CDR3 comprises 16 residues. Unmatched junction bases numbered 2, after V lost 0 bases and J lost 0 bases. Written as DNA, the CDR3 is TGTGCCAGCAGCTTGGGACTAGCGGAAAGCACAGATACGCAGTATTTT. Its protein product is CASSLGLAESTDTQYF.

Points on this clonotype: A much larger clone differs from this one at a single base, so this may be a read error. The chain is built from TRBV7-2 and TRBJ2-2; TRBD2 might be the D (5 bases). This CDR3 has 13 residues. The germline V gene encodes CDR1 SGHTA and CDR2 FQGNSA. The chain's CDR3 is CASSLRDTGKLFF. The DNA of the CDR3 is TGTGCCAGCAGCTTACGAGACACCGGGAAGCTGTTTTTT. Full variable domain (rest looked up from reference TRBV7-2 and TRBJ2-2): GAGVSQSPSNKVTEKGKDVELRCDPISGHTALYWYRQSLGQGLEFLIYFQGNSAPDKSGLPSDRFSAERTGGSVSTLTIQRTQQEDSAVYLCASSLRDTGKLFFGEGSRLTVL.

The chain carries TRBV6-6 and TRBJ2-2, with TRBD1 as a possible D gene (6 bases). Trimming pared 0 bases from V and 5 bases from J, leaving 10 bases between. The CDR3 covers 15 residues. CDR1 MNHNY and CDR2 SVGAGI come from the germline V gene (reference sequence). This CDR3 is CASSYSGQPTGELFF. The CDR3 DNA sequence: TGTGCCAGCAGTTACTCTGGACAGCCGACCGGGGAGCTGTTTTTT.

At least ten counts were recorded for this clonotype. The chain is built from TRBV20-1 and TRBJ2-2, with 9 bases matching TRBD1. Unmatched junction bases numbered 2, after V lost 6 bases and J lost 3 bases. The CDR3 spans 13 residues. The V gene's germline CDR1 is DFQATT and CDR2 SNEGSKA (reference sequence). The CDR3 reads CSAGTGYTGELFF. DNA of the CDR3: TGCAGTGCGGGGACAGGGTACACCGGGGAGCTGTTTTTT.

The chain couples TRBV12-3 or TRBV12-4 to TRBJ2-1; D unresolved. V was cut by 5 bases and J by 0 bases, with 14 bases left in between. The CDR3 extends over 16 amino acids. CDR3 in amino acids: CASSKTVIFSYNEQFF. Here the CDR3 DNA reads TGTGCCAGCAGTAAGACCGTAATATTCTCCTACAATGAGCAGTTCTTC.